These 20 T cell receptor beta chains were sequenced from one sample in a study of shared clonotypes between healthy human individuals. TCRdb's table, derived via immunoSEQ multiplex PCR, lists solely in-frame clones and lacks some. The table includes some 1 million clones, around 74% detected once. The sample was memory CD4+ T cells sorted from blood. Indicated subset: CD45RA-negative fraction. These TCRs come from a man younger than 35 in good health.

This chain links TRBV25-1 with TRBJ2-2, with 9 nucleotides matching TRBD1. CDR1 is MGHDK and CDR2 is SYGVNS in the germline V gene. V shed 3 bases and J 2 bases; nucleotides not matched to a gene: 10. This CDR3 has 18 residues. The CDR3 region is CASSDLSRDRVNTGELFF. The DNA for the CDR3 is TGTGCCAGCAGTGACCTTTCCCGGGACAGGGTAAACACCGGGGAGCTGTTTTTT.

There are a few counts of this clone. The chain combines TRBV5-4 with TRBJ2-3; no firm D call. The CDR3 is 12 residues long. Per the germline V gene, CDR1 is SGHNT and CDR2 is YYREEE (reference sequence). Deletions cut 0 bases from V and 4 bases from J, with 3 bases between. The CDR3 DNA follows: TGTGCCAGCAGCTTGGATTCAGATACGCAGTATTTT. It translates to CASSLDSDTQYF.

The CDR3 DNA reads as TGTGCCAGCAGCTTCCCTGGGAGCACAGATACGCAGTATTTT. Residues: CASSFPGSTDTQYF. The chain carries TRBV5-8 and TRBJ2-3; D gene unclear. Per the germline V gene, CDR1 is SGHTS and CDR2 is YDEGEE. The ends were cut back, 2 bases at V and 0 bases at J, with 7 bases in the middle. This CDR3 comprises 14 residues. Full variable domain (rest looked up from reference TRBV5-8 and TRBJ2-3): EAGVTQSPTHLIKTRGQQATLRCSPISGHTSVYWYQQALGLGLQFLLWYDEGEERNRGNFPPRFSGRQFPNYSSELNVNALELEDSALYLCASSFPGSTDTQYFGPGTRLTVL.

This chain links TRBV18 with TRBJ2-7, with D possibly TRBD1 on 5 matching bases. V was clipped by 0 bases and J by 0 bases, with 6 bases between them. The CDR3 covers 14 residues. CDR1 is KGHSH, CDR2 LQKENI, per germline. CDR3 sequence (DNA): TGTGCCAGCTCACCACCGACAGCCTCCTACGAGCAGTACTTC. Translation: CASSPPTASYEQYF. The full variable domain, completed using reference TRBV18 and TRBJ2-7, is NAGVMQNPRHLVRRRGQEARLRCSPMKGHSHVYWYRQLPEEGLKFMVYLQKENIIDESGMPKERFSAEFPKEGPSILRIQQVVRGDSAAYFCASSPPTASYEQYFGPGTRLTVT.

The V and J genes are TRBV6-5 and TRBJ1-2; weak D call: TRBD1 (5 bases). The V gene's germline CDR1 is MNHEY and CDR2 SVGAGI. V lost 6 bases, J lost 8 bases, and 16 bases lay in between. This CDR3 is built from 13 residues. This chain's CDR3 is CASSLGGRRGYTF. CDR3 DNA: TGTGCCAGCAGCCTCGGGGGACGGAGAGGCTACACCTTC.

The chain links TRBV9 to TRBJ1-2, with unresolved D. The germline gives CDR1 SGDLS, CDR2 YYNGEE. The germline V and J ends were trimmed by 0 bases and 8 bases, with 8 bases remaining between them. This CDR3 has 12 residues. As DNA, the CDR3 is TGTGCCAGCAGCGTAGAAGGGAGGGGCTACACCTTC. The encoded protein is CASSVEGRGYTF. Full variable domain (missing parts from reference TRBV9 and TRBJ1-2): DSGVTQTPKHLITATGQRVTLRCSPRSGDLSVYWYQQSLDQGLQFLIQYYNGEERAKGNILERFSAQQFPDLHSELNLSSLELGDSALYFCASSVEGRGYTFGSGTRLTVV.

The rearrangement joins TRBV7-2 to TRBJ2-1; D is perhaps TRBD2 (5 bases). V lost 6 bases and J lost 10, with 19 bases in between. The CDR3 is 14 amino acids. Germline lookup yields CDR1 SGHTA and CDR2 FQGNSA. This CDR3 reads CASSTRTVPKEQFF. The DNA for the CDR3 is TGTGCCAGCAGTACTAGGACGGTACCAAAAGAGCAGTTCTTC.

The chain joins TRBV5-4 to TRBJ2-5; 7 bases are shared with TRBD1. The CDR3 runs to 14 residues. Per the germline V gene, CDR1 is SGHNT and CDR2 is YYREEE (reference sequence). The V gene end was trimmed by 2 bases and the J gene end by 2 bases; junction bases not matched to a gene: 3. CDR3 coding DNA: TGTGCCAGCAGCTTTCGACAGGGTCAAGAGACCCAGTACTTC. It yields the protein CASSFRQGQETQYF.

The chain employs TRBV4-1 and TRBJ2-3, with D maybe TRBD2 (6 bases). Per the germline V gene, CDR1 is MGHRA and CDR2 is YSYEKL. Between the trimmed V and J ends, which lost 6 bases and 1 base, there was a span of 14 bases. The CDR3 spans 15 residues. DNA for the CDR3: TGCGCCAGCAGGGTAGTGGGGGGTGGCACAGATACGCAGTATTTT. Amino acids: CASRVVGGGTDTQYF.

The chain carries TRBV19 and TRBJ2-3; 8 bases match TRBD1. With 5 bases clipped from V and 3 bases from J, the junction kept 4 bases outside the gene matches. This CDR3 has 14 amino acids. CDR1 and CDR2 from the germline V gene are LNHDA and SQIVND (reference sequence). CDR3 sequence reads: CASSPRQGTDTQYF. As DNA, the CDR3 is TGTGCCAGTAGTCCACGACAGGGGACAGATACGCAGTATTTT.

The chain has TRBV10-3 and TRBJ2-4; D possibly corresponds to TRBD2 (5 bases). The CDR3 spans 14 residues. With 10 bases removed from V and 0 bases from J, the gap between germline ends came to 13 bases. Germline-derived CDR1 and CDR2 are ENHRY and SYGVKD. CDR3 coding DNA: TGTGCCACCGGACTTGAGATAGCCAAAAACATTCAGTACTTC. Amino acid sequence: CATGLEIAKNIQYF.

This clone has more than one count but fewer than ten. This chain links TRBV11-2 with TRBJ1-5, with D possibly TRBD1 on 5 matching bases. CDR1 SGHAT and CDR2 FQNNGV come from the germline V gene. Trimming stripped 1 base from V and 1 base from J, with 8 bases between. The CDR3 runs to 15 residues. CDR3 protein: CASSLGRGSNQPQHF. DNA of the CDR3: TGTGCCAGCAGCTTAGGTCGGGGGAGCAATCAGCCCCAGCATTTT.

V usage is TRBV9 and J usage is TRBJ2-7, with 10 nucleotides matching TRBD2. The J segment lost 4 bases and the V segment lost 2 bases, leaving 9 bases of the junction unmatched. CDR1 SGDLS and CDR2 YYNGEE come from the germline V gene. The CDR3 runs 16 residues. The CDR3 nucleotides are TGTGCCAGCAGCGTGGAACCCCTAGCGGGAGTGTACGAGCAGTACTTC. It is translated as CASSVEPLAGVYEQYF. The full variable domain, its missing parts supplied by reference TRBV9 and TRBJ2-7, is DSGVTQTPKHLITATGQRVTLRCSPRSGDLSVYWYQQSLDQGLQFLIQYYNGEERAKGNILERFSAQQFPDLHSELNLSSLELGDSALYFCASSVEPLAGVYEQYFGPGTRLTVT.

The genes are TRBV5-1 and TRBJ2-2; 7 nucleotides line up with TRBD1. The V gene end was trimmed by 2 bases and the J gene end by 6 bases; junction bases not matched to a gene: 7. This CDR3 is built from 15 residues. The V gene's germline CDR1 is SGHRS and CDR2 YFSETQ. In nucleotides, the CDR3 is TGCGCCAGCAGCTTCAGACAGGGAAGTTCCGGGGAGCTGTTTTTT. Amino acid sequence: CASSFRQGSSGELFF.

This clone came up a few times. The chain combines TRBV2 with TRBJ2-5; a possible D gene is TRBD2 (7 bases). CDR3 length: 16 residues. V lost 5 bases and J 1 base, leaving 17 bases between the germline ends. The germline gives CDR1 SNHLY, CDR2 FYNNEI. The CDR3 bases are TGTGCCAGCAGTCTGGGGGAGGGGGTCCGCCAAGAGACCCAGTACTTC. Translation gives CASSLGEGVRQETQYF.

The chain uses TRBV30 and TRBJ1-6; 8 positions match TRBD1. The CDR3 totals 14 residues. Germline trimming cut 3 bases from V and 9 bases from J; bases unmatched to any gene: 7. Germline CDR1 is GTSNPN and CDR2 is SVGIG (reference sequence). The DNA of the CDR3 is TGTGCCTGGAGACGGACAGGGAGACTTTCACCCCTCCACTTT. Encoded protein: CAWRRTGRLSPLHF.

This clone has more than one count but fewer than ten. This chain joins TRBV19 and TRBJ2-3, with a weak D call TRBD1 (5 bases). Germline V gene data show CDR1 as LNHDA and CDR2 as SQIVND (reference sequence). The CDR3 consists of 13 residues. V was trimmed by 11 bases and J by 4 bases, leaving 16 bases between them. CDR3 bases: TGTGCCTCTTCAGGGCGGCGCCCAGATACGCAGTATTTT. It translates to CASSGRRPDTQYF.

The gene calls are TRBV5-6 and TRBJ2-2; the match to TRBD2 covers 7 bases. This CDR3 comprises 16 residues. Germline V gene lookup returns CDR1 SGHDT and CDR2 YYEEEE. V lost 0 bases to trimming and J lost 1 base; unmatched junction nucleotides: 3. CDR3 amino acids: CASSLDGGRNTGELFF. As DNA, the CDR3 is TGTGCCAGCAGCTTGGATGGCGGGAGGAACACCGGGGAGCTGTTTTTT.

This chain links TRBV10-3 with TRBJ2-1; TRBD1 matches 9 bases. This CDR3 has 18 amino acids. The J segment lost 10 bases and the V segment lost 2 bases, leaving 18 bases of the junction unmatched. Germline V gene lookup returns CDR1 ENHRY and CDR2 SYGVKD. Here the CDR3 DNA reads TGTGCCATCAGTGAGGGCGGGGTGGTGCGGACAGGGGCAGGAGAGCAGTTCTTC. Protein: CAISEGGVVRTGAGEQFF.

This clone appeared once. J is TRBJ2-1 and V is TRBV5-1; 12 positions match TRBD1. Trimming removed 4 bases from V and 6 bases from J; junction bases left unmatched: 11. The germline V gene has CDR1 SGHRS and CDR2 YFSETQ. CDR3 length equals 17 residues. The CDR3 sequence: CASSLEGQGARGNEQFF. CDR3 DNA: TGCGCCAGCAGCCTGGAGGGACAGGGGGCGCGAGGCAATGAGCAGTTCTTC. The full variable domain, in which reference TRBV5-1 and TRBJ2-1 provide the parts outside the CDR3, is KAGVTQTPRYLIKTRGQQVTLSCSPISGHRSVSWYQQTPGQGLQFLFEYFSETQRNKGNFPGRFSGRQFSNSRSEMNVSTLELGDSALYLCASSLEGQGARGNEQFFGPGTRLTVL.